The subject of this entry is one TCR beta chain. This record belongs to a study of cytomegalovirus exposure and HLA in healthy donors. The PCR contained 60 Vbeta and 13 Jbeta primers. This table comes from immunoSEQ multiplex PCR, and its TCRdb copy is limited to in-frame clones, with some not included. The sample lists around 220,000 clones, over 60% occurring once. This receptor was identified in a man aged 35-49 years in good health and CMV-seronegative. Source material: PBMCs.

The CDR3 DNA follows: TGCGCCAGCAGCCAAGAGTCGGCAGGGCGACGGATCACTGGAAACACCATATATTTT. The encoded protein is CASSQESAGRRITGNTIYF. The chain is built from TRBV4-1 and TRBJ1-3, with D perhaps TRBD1 (5 bases). The V and J ends lost 0 bases and 2 bases respectively, with 20 bases between them. The CDR3 is 19 residues long. The germline gives CDR1 MGHRA, CDR2 YSYEKL.